Sequencing of this T cell receptor (beta chain) was carried out in a study of human T cells and chemical hapten exposure. Study at large: Chiefly female patients presented with alopecia areata, totalis or universalis. General study points: TCRs above 1 in 1000 frequency stayed constant with DPC sensitization.

TCRdb reanalysed the RACE reads using MiXCR and keeps one entry per CDR3 protein. The sample records about 84,000 distinct CDR3 sequences, more than 9% being singletons. Time point given: patch test 2, 6 weeks after DPC sensitization. Treatment indicated: therapeutic diphenylcyclopropenone sensitization with weekly scalp DPC. Ahead of each patch test application, blood was drawn. Blood, whole and unfractionated, served as the source for total RNA extraction. This clonotype showed up many times. Its antigen remains unidentified. Deletions cut 4 bases from V and 0 bases from J, with 7 bases between. CDR1 and CDR2 from the germline V gene are DFQATT and SNEGSKA (reference sequence). The CDR3 extends over 14 amino acids.

The chain employs TRBV20-1 and TRBJ2-6; D gene ambiguous. The sequenced sample was whole blood, obtained in connection with sensitization to the hapten diphenylcyclopropenone (DPC). The receptor's source is a woman aged 45-60 years with alopecia areata. Some clones in this sample may be carry-over from other donors' samples. The CDR3 is CSATPSSGANVLTF. CDR3 in DNA: TGCAGTGCTACCCCAAGCTCTGGGGCCAACGTCCTGACTTTC.